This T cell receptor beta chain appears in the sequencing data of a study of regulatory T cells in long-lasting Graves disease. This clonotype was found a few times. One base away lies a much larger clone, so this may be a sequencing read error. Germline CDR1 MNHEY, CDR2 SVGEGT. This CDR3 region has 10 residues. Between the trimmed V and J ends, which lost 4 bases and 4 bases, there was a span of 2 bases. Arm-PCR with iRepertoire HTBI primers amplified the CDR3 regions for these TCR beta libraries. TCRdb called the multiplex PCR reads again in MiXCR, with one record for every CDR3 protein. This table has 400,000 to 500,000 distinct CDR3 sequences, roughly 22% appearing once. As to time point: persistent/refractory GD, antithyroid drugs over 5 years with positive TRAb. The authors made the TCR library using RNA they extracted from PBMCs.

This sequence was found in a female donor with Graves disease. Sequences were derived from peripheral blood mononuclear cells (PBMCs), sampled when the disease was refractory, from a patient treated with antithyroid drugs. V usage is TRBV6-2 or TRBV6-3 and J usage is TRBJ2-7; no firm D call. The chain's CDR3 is CASSFYEQYF. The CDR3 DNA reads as TGTGCCAGCAGTTTTTACGAGCAGTACTTC.